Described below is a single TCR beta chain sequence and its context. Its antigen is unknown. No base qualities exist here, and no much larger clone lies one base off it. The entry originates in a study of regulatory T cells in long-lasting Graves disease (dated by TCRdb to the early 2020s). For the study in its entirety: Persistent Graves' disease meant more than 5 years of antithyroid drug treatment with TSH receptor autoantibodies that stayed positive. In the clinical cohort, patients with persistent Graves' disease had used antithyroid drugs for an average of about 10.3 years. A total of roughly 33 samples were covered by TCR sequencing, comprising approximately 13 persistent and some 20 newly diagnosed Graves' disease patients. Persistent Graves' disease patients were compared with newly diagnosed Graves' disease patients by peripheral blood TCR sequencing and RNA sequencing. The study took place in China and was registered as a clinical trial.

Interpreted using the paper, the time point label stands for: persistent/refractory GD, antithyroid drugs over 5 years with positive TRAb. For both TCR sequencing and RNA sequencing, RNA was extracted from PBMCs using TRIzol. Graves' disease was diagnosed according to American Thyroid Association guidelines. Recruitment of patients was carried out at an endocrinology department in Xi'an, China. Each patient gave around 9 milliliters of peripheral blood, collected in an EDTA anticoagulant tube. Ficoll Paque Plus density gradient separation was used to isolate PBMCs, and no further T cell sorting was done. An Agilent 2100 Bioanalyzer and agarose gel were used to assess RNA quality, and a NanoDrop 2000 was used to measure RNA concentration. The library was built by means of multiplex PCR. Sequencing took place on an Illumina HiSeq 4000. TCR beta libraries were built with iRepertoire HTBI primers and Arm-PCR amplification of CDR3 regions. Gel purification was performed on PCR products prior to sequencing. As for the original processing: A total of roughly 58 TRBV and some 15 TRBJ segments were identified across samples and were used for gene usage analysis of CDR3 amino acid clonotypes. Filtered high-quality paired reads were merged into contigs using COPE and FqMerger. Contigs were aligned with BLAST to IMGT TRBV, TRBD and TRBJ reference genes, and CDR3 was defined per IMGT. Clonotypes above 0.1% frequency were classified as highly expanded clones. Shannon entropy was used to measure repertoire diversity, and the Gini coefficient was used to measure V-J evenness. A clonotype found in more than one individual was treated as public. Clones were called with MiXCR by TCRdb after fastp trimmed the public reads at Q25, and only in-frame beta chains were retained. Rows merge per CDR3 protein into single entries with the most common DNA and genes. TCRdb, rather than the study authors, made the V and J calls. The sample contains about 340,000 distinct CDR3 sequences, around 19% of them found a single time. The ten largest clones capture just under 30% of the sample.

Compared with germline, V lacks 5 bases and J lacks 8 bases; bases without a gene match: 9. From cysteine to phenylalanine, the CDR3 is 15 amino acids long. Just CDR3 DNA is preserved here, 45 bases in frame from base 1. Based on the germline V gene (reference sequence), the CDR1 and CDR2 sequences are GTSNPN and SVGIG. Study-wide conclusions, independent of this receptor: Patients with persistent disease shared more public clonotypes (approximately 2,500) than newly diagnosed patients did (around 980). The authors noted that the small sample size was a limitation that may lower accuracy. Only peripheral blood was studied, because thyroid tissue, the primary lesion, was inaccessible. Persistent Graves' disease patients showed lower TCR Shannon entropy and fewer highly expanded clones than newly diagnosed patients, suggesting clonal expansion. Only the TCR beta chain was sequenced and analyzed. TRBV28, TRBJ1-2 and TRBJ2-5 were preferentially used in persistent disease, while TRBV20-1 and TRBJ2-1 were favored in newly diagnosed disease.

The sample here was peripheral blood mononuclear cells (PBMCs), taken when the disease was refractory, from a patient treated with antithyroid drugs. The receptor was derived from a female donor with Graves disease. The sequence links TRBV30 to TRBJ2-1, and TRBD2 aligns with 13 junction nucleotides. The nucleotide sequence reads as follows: TGTGCCTGGCACACCGGGACTAGCGGGGTAGATGAGCAGTTCTTC. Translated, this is CAWHTGTSGVDEQFF.